Presented here are 6 T cell receptor beta chains from one specimen sequenced in a study of naive and memory T cell subsets. Amplification of ligated cDNA took four PCR rounds with SP2 and nested alpha and beta constant primers. TCRdb recomputed calls from the 5' RACE reads with MiXCR, one row per CDR3 protein. Counted here are about 48,000 distinct CDR3 sequences, approximately 4.5% occurring once; the ten biggest clones make up about 0.8%. The library had UMIs added by 3' ligation of an oligonucleotide to TCR cDNA. The receptors were gathered from a female donor in good health.

The chain combines TRBV12-3 or TRBV12-4 with TRBJ1-3, with 11 nucleotides matching TRBD1. CDR3 length equals 16 residues. V lost 3 bases and J lost 0; bases outside the gene matches: 1. CDR3 bases: TGTGCCAGCAGTTTGGGGACAGGGGGCTCTGGAAACACCATATATTTT. This codes for CASSLGTGGSGNTIYF.

This clonotype has at least ten counts. This chain connects TRBV27 to TRBJ2-7; possibly TRBD2 for D (5 bases). This CDR3 contains 17 residues. Trimming took 7 bases from V and 0 from J, leaving 22 bases between them. CDR1 is MNHEY, CDR2 SMNVEV, per germline (reference sequence). CDR3 DNA: TGTGCCAGCAATAGGGTAGCGACGCGGGTCAGCTCCTACGAGCAGTACTTC. Residues: CASNRVATRVSSYEQYF.

The table lists this clonotype with many counts. CDR3 protein: CASSLDRNTGELFF. The CDR3 DNA sequence: TGCGCCAGCAGCTTGGACAGGAACACCGGGGAGCTGTTTTTT. This chain uses TRBV5-1 with TRBJ2-2; no clear D gene. The CDR3 consists of 14 residues. The germline V gene encodes CDR1 SGHRS and CDR2 YFSETQ. V lost 0 bases and J 1 base, leaving 4 bases between the germline ends.

At least ten counts were recorded for this clonotype. The CDR3, as DNA: TGTGCCAGCAGCCAAGTAGCCCTAGCGGGAGGGCCAGCAGCCAAAAACATTCAGTACTTC. This sequence encodes CASSQVALAGGPAAKNIQYF. The rearrangement links TRBV4-2 to TRBJ2-4, with TRBD2 identical over 12 bases. The CDR3 is made up of 20 amino acids. J was trimmed by 0 bases and V by 1 base; bases with no gene match: 10. CDR1 and CDR2 (germline): LGHNA, YNFKEQ.

On this clonotype: Possible read error: a much larger clone is one base away. This sequence joins TRBV9 and TRBJ2-1, with D possibly being TRBD2 (5 bases). Germline-derived CDR1 and CDR2 are SGDLS and YYNGEE. The CDR3 sequence is 15 residues long. In DNA, the CDR3 is TGTGCCAGCAGCGCACTAGGGAGTAACTACAATGAGAAGTTCTTC. The encoded protein is CASSALGSNYNEKFF.

This clonotype was found many times. The chain joins TRBV20-1 to TRBJ1-1; D unclear. Germline V lookup: CDR1 DFQATT, CDR2 SNEGSKA (reference sequence). This CDR3 has 11 amino acids. V was pared by 5 bases and J by 5 bases, with 9 bases between. The CDR3 region has the DNA TGCAGTGCTCCGAAGGAGACTGAAGCTTTCTTT. Translating gives CSAPKETEAFF.